Many counts were recorded for the clone carrying this TCR beta chain. V lost 3 bases, J lost 5 bases, and 4 bases stayed unmatched. The germline gives CDR1 SGHTA, CDR2 FQGTGA. This CDR3 has 15 amino acids. These data belong to a study of T cells in Graves' hyperthyroidism and ophthalmopathy. The overall study: Peripheral blood was obtained at initial diagnosis, preceding any treatment.

RNA transcripts yielded amplified TCR beta CDR3 regions. The HTBI primer set drove a first-round RT-PCR of the TCR CDR3. Via MiXCR, TCRdb re-called the multiplex PCR reads, giving one row per CDR3 protein. The sample records 300,000 to 400,000 distinct CDR3 sequences, 18% being singletons. The sequence derives from a woman aged 45-60 years with Graves' hyperthyroidism. Sample: blood. V usage is TRBV7-3 and J usage is TRBJ2-3; 11 nucleotides agree with TRBD1. The CDR3 bases are TGTGCCAGCAGCTTCAGGACAGGGGGCTTAGATACGCAGTATTTT. Its protein is CASSFRTGGLDTQYF.